This TCR beta chain was observed in a study of blood T cell repertoires in COVID-19. About the research overall: The samples span acute and convalescent COVID-19 from the United States, Italy and Spain. Sample material is recorded as cDNA or gDNA derived from T cells, B-cell-depleted T cells, or PBMCs.

Germline CDR1 KGHDR, CDR2 SFDVKD. The V end was cut by 4 bases, the J end by 3 bases, with 14 bases between. This CDR3 has 15 amino acids. Study processing details: Reference gene primer amplification gave nucleated cell count estimates. Using immunoSEQ multiplex PCR, the repertoire was profiled, and TCRdb retains in-frame clones only, with some absent. D and trimming were read from the DNA, whereas the V and J calls and clone size are those reported in that table. The table has about 82,000 clones, around four fifths seen once. This clonotype originated in a woman aged 60-70 years with acute or convalescent COVID-19. The specimen sequenced was peripheral blood. V and J are TRBV24-1 and TRBJ1-2; possible D gene TRBD1, 6 bases. In DNA form, the CDR3 reads TGTGCCACCAGTGAGGTGGGCAGGGGCGACTATGGCTACACCTTC. Its protein product is CATSEVGRGDYGYTF.